This TCR beta chain was retrieved from a study of blood T cells in healthy people across ages. A sample-barcoded 5' primer and a J-beta primer mix were used in a second PCR of roughly 7 to 11 cycles. TCRdb reprocessed the 5' RACE reads via MiXCR and lists one record per CDR3 protein. The table shows roughly 1,100,000 distinct CDR3 sequences, with less than 25% occurring only once. CDR1 and CDR2 (germline): MNHEY, SVGAGI. Trimming stripped 6 bases from V and 4 bases from J, with 12 bases between. The CDR3 consists of 13 residues. Another study also made use of these data, one on T cells of mothers and their children.

This TCR was sampled from a girl aged 2-15 years in good health. The sequenced material came from blood. The V and J genes are TRBV6-5 and TRBJ1-2, with D uncertain. In DNA, the CDR3 is TGTGCCAGCAGAGAGACTCAGGCCTATGGCTACACCTTC. This sequence encodes CASRETQAYGYTF.